One and the same sample provided the 18 T cell receptor beta chains below, sequenced in a study of T cell repertoires in cytomegalovirus infection. MiXCR was run by TCRdb on the reads, yielding one entry per CDR3 protein. The table includes approximately 550,000 distinct CDR3 sequences, about 15% detected once. Material for sequencing was CD8+ T cells from PBMCs. The receptors were sampled from a human donor in good health (CMV status not recorded). Some clones in this sample may be carry-over from other donors' samples.

The genes are TRBV24-1 and TRBJ2-1; TRBD2 matches 8 bases. Germline lookup yields CDR1 KGHDR and CDR2 SFDVKD. Trimming removed 5 bases from V and 8 bases from J; junction bases left unmatched: 16. CDR3 length: 17 residues. CDR3 amino acids: CATSGQGRGLVLDEQFF. DNA for the CDR3: TGTGCCACCAGTGGGCAGGGTAGGGGACTAGTGCTAGATGAGCAGTTCTTC.

This chain uses TRBV13 with TRBJ2-7; D is ambiguous. Between the trimmed V and J ends, which lost 5 bases and 4 bases, there was a span of 12 bases. The CDR3 loop spans 13 amino acids. Germline V lookup: CDR1 PRHDT, CDR2 FYEKMQ (reference sequence). The CDR3 loop is CASSPPRVYEQYF. The CDR3 region has the DNA TGTGCCAGCAGCCCCCCTCGAGTTTACGAGCAGTACTTC. Looking up the rest from reference TRBV13 and TRBJ2-7 gives the full variable domain: AAGVIQSPRHLIKEKRETATLKCYPIPRHDTVYWYQQGPGQDPQFLISFYEKMQSDKGSIPDRFSAQQFSDYHSELNMSSLELGDSALYFCASSPPRVYEQYFGPGTRLTVT.

About this clonotype itself: Sequence at one end of the junction differs from germline and may be a read error. V and J are TRBV5-6 and TRBJ1-1; 7 nucleotides line up with TRBD1. There are 14 residues in the CDR3. Germline lookup yields CDR1 SGHDT and CDR2 YYEEEE. The DNA of the CDR3 is TGTGCCGGCAGCTCGGCAGGGGGGAACACTGAAGCTTTCTTT. This gives the protein CAGSSAGGNTEAFF.

This clonotype was seen only a few times. This rearrangement joins TRBV10-3 to TRBJ2-1; D may be TRBD1 (6 bases). CDR3 length: 11 residues. The V and J ends lost 3 bases and 15 bases respectively, with 12 bases between them. Germline CDR1 is ENHRY and CDR2 is SYGVKD. The CDR3 DNA reads as TGTGCCATCAGTGAAAACAGGGATCCGTTCTTC. This sequence encodes CAISENRDPFF.

The J gene is TRBJ1-5, the V gene TRBV7-7, with D possibly matching TRBD1 (5 bases). Germline V gives CDR1 SSHAT, CDR2 FNYEAQ (reference sequence). The CDR3 length is 13 residues. The CDR3 protein is CASAKGENQPQHF. CDR3 nucleotides: TGTGCTAGTGCAAAAGGGGAGAATCAGCCCCAGCATTTT.

Turning to this clonotype: Possible read error: a much larger clone is one base away. The V call is TRBV7-4, the J call TRBJ2-2; 7 bases fit TRBD1. Germline values: CDR1 SGHVT, CDR2 SQSDAQ. The CDR3 length is 17 residues. CDR3 protein: CASTPTGTPTNNGELFF. For the CDR3, the DNA is TGTGCCAGCACCCCGACAGGGACCCCTACGAACAACGGGGAGCTGTTTTTT.

The CDR3, as DNA: TGTGCCACCTTAGACAGAAACTACGAGCAGTACTTC. Translated: CATLDRNYEQYF. The chain combines TRBV6-2 or TRBV6-3 with TRBJ2-7; tentative D call: TRBD1 (5 bases). Trimming stripped 10 bases from V and 3 bases from J, with 13 bases between. CDR1 is MNHEY and CDR2 is SVGEGT in the germline V gene. This CDR3 is built from 12 residues.

The V call is TRBV3-1, the J call TRBJ2-1; weak D call: TRBD2 (5 bases). Germline CDR1 and CDR2: LGHDT and YNNKEL (reference sequence). Deletions cut 4 bases from V and 9 bases from J, with 16 bases between. The CDR3 consists of 14 residues. The CDR3 here is CASSPYSGRGEQFF. CDR3 bases: TGTGCCAGCAGCCCGTATTCGGGAAGAGGTGAGCAGTTCTTC.

This clonotype was seen at least ten times. The V call is TRBV7-9, the J call TRBJ2-1, with D unresolved. Per the germline V gene, CDR1 is SEHNR and CDR2 is FQNEAQ (reference sequence). CDR3 length: 13 residues. V was clipped by 1 base and J by 8 bases, with 9 bases between them. The CDR3: CASSLVIVDEQFF. CDR3 nucleotides: TGTGCCAGCAGCTTAGTAATAGTTGATGAGCAGTTCTTC.

This clonotype was recorded many times. The chain is built from TRBV6-1 and TRBJ1-1; 7 bases are shared with TRBD1. In germline, CDR1 is MNHNS, CDR2 SASEGT. V trimming: 4 bases; J trimming: 1 base; junction bases outside the gene matches: 6. The CDR3 runs to 15 residues. CDR3 amino acids: CASSGTGATNTEAFF. The CDR3 nucleotides are TGTGCCAGCAGTGGAACAGGGGCCACGAACACTGAAGCTTTCTTT.

This clonotype was counted a few times. The chain combines TRBV3-1 with TRBJ2-1, with 7 bases fitting TRBD2. Germline V CDR1 and CDR2: LGHDT, YNNKEL (reference sequence). Germline trimming cut 0 bases from V and 9 bases from J; bases unmatched to any gene: 8. The CDR3 length is 15 residues. CDR3 residues: CASSQDNGGWTEQFF. CDR3 nucleotides: TGTGCCAGCAGCCAAGATAACGGGGGGTGGACTGAGCAGTTCTTC.

This clonotype occurred a few times. V gene TRBV19 combines with J gene TRBJ2-3; D possibly uses TRBD1 or TRBD2 (6 bases each). Looked up from germline, CDR1 is LNHDA and CDR2 is SQIVND (reference sequence). The CDR3 runs 15 residues. With 3 bases removed from V and 5 bases from J, the gap between germline ends came to 15 bases. CDR3 nucleotide sequence: TGTGCCAGTAGTATCATACAAGGGGGGAGAGATACGCAGTATTTT. Encoded protein: CASSIIQGGRDTQYF.

This clonotype was counted at least ten times. The chain couples TRBV15 to TRBJ1-1, with D uncertain. CDR1 is LNHNV and CDR2 is YYDKDF in the germline V gene (reference sequence). The CDR3 has 17 residues. The V end was cut by 3 bases, the J end by 0 bases, with 17 bases between. The CDR3 sequence is CATSRVPVGFMNTEAFF. The CDR3, as DNA: TGTGCCACCAGCAGGGTCCCCGTAGGGTTTATGAACACTGAAGCTTTCTTT.

There are many counts of this clonotype. This chain uses TRBV7-8 with TRBJ2-1, with 8 bases identical to TRBD1. V was pared by 5 bases and J by 5 bases, with 5 bases of the junction left unmatched. The germline V gene has CDR1 SGHVS and CDR2 FQNEAQ. The CDR3 has 14 residues. Here the CDR3 reads CASSIRQGNNEQFF. CDR3 DNA: TGTGCCAGCAGCATCCGACAGGGGAACAATGAGCAGTTCTTC.

The rearrangement joins TRBV20-1 to TRBJ2-1; TRBD2 is a possible D gene (6 bases). This CDR3 is built from 15 residues. CDR1 DFQATT and CDR2 SNEGSKA come from the germline V gene (reference sequence). The ends were cut back, 1 base at V and 0 bases at J, with 10 bases in the middle. The CDR3 nucleotides are TGCAGTGCTAGAGGTGGGAGGCCCTCCTACAATGAGCAGTTCTTC. It is translated as CSARGGRPSYNEQFF.

This clonotype was seen more than once but under ten times. The CDR3 nucleotides are TGCAGCGTTACCAGGGGCCTAGCGACAGATACGCAGTATTTT. Its protein product is CSVTRGLATDTQYF. The rearrangement links TRBV29-1 to TRBJ2-3; D could derive from TRBD1 or TRBD2 (6 bases each). Germline assignment: CDR1 SQVTM and CDR2 ANQGSEA. Trimming took 5 bases from V and 3 from J, leaving 15 bases between them. The CDR3 loop spans 14 amino acids.

The sample holds many counts of this clonotype. V is TRBV11-2 and J is TRBJ2-3; D not certain. Deletions cut 2 bases from V and 5 bases from J, with 11 bases between. Looked up from germline, CDR1 is SGHAT and CDR2 is FQNNGV. The CDR3 totals 14 residues. DNA of the CDR3: TGTGCCAGCAGCTTAAGGACGGACGGAGATACGCAGTATTTT. This encodes CASSLRTDGDTQYF.

The sample holds many counts of this clonotype. The V and J genes are TRBV19 and TRBJ1-5; D gene unclear. The V end lost 5 bases, the J end lost 0 bases, and 14 bases lay between the germline ends. Looked up from germline, CDR1 is LNHDA and CDR2 is SQIVND (reference sequence). CDR3 length: 16 residues. CDR3: CASSLRTEYSNQPQHF. CDR3 sequence (DNA): TGTGCCAGTAGTCTTCGGACCGAGTATAGCAATCAGCCCCAGCATTTT.